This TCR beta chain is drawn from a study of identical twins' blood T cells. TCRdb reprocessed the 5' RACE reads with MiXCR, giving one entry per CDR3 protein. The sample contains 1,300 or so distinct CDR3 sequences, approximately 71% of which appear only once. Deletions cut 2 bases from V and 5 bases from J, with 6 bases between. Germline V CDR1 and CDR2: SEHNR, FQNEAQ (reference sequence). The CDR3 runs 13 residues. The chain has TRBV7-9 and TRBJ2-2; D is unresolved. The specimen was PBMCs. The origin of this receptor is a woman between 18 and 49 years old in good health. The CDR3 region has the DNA TGTGCCAGCAGCTTATTGTCGACCGGGGAGCTGTTTTTT. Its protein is CASSLLSTGELFF.